The 20 T cell receptor beta chains reported below all come from one sample, sequenced in a study of technical replicates of blood from a handful of donors. Profiled with immunoSEQ multiplex PCR; TCRdb holds only in-frame clones, not every one. Of more than 60,000 clones listed, around 87% were seen once; the top ten hold around 5.2%. The sample taken for sequencing was PBMCs. The receptors stem from a human donor in good health. Some clones in this sample may be carry-over from other donors' samples.

The rearrangement joins TRBV6-6 to TRBJ2-7; D perhaps matches TRBD1 (5 bases). V lost 5 bases, J lost 3 bases, and 11 bases lay in between. Germline V gene sequence: CDR1 MNHNY, CDR2 SVGAGI (reference sequence). This CDR3 region has 13 residues. The CDR3 loop is CASSPNRFYEQYF. In nucleotides, the CDR3 is TGTGCCAGCAGTCCTAACAGGTTCTACGAGCAGTACTTC.

The V gene is TRBV9, the J gene TRBJ2-5; unclear D gene. Trimming left V 0 bases short and J 6 bases short, with 15 bases between. This CDR3 is 15 amino acids long. Germline values: CDR1 SGDLS, CDR2 YYNGEE. Here the CDR3 DNA reads TGTGCCAGCAGCGTAGATCCAGTACCAAGTCAGACCCAGTACTTC. As protein: CASSVDPVPSQTQYF.

CDR3 nucleotide sequence: TGTGCCAGCAGCTTAGAGTTTCGGGGATTGAACACTGAAGCTTTCTTT. Its protein is CASSLEFRGLNTEAFF. The chain employs TRBV11-2 and TRBJ1-1; D not resolved. V was clipped by 0 bases and J by 0 bases, with 11 bases between them. The CDR3 runs 16 residues. Germline V CDR1 and CDR2: SGHAT, FQNNGV.

The chain employs TRBV5-1 and TRBJ1-1, with D perhaps matching TRBD1 (6 bases). The CDR3 has 14 residues. Trimming cost V 4 bases and J 1 base, with 11 bases left between them. CDR1 is SGHRS and CDR2 is YFSETQ in the germline V gene. For the CDR3, the DNA is TGCGCCAGCAGCGGGACGACAGGGAACACTGAAGCTTTCTTT. It translates to CASSGTTGNTEAFF. The variable domain in full, with the rest retrieved from reference TRBV5-1 and TRBJ1-1, is KAGVTQTPRYLIKTRGQQVTLSCSPISGHRSVSWYQQTPGQGLQFLFEYFSETQRNKGNFPGRFSGRQFSNSRSEMNVSTLELGDSALYLCASSGTTGNTEAFFGQGTRLTVV.

The chain joins TRBV19 to TRBJ1-2; TRBD1 agrees at 7 bases. This CDR3 region has 15 residues. Per the germline V gene, CDR1 is LNHDA and CDR2 is SQIVND (reference sequence). Trimming cost V 3 bases and J 4 bases; bases outside gene matches: 8. The CDR3 region has the DNA TGTGCCAGTAGTATCCCCGGACAGGAGGTCTATGGCTACACCTTC. It yields the protein CASSIPGQEVYGYTF.

The chain joins TRBV5-1 to TRBJ1-6; maybe TRBD1 (5 bases). The V gene's germline CDR1 is SGHRS and CDR2 YFSETQ. V lost 0 bases and J 8 bases, leaving 12 bases between the germline ends. This CDR3 is built from 15 residues. The CDR3 nucleotides read TGCGCCAGCAGCTTGGGACAGCCGGGGGATTCACCCCTCCACTTT. Its translation: CASSLGQPGDSPLHF. Drawing the rest from reference TRBV5-1 and TRBJ1-6, the complete variable domain is KAGVTQTPRYLIKTRGQQVTLSCSPISGHRSVSWYQQTPGQGLQFLFEYFSETQRNKGNFPGRFSGRQFSNSRSEMNVSTLELGDSALYLCASSLGQPGDSPLHFGNGTRLTVT.

A single count supports this clone. The genes are TRBV25-1 and TRBJ2-1, with 13 bases matching TRBD2. The CDR3 has 16 amino acids. Trimming at V came to 4 bases and at J to 8 bases, leaving 8 bases not matched to a gene. CDR1 and CDR2 from the germline V gene are MGHDK and SYGVNS. The CDR3, as DNA: TGTGCCAGCAGTGGGCCGGGACTAGCGGGAAGGCATGAGCAGTTCTTC. Residues: CASSGPGLAGRHEQFF.

The chain recombines TRBV7-9 with TRBJ1-4, with 11 bases matching TRBD1. The CDR3 runs to 16 residues. Germline lookup yields CDR1 SEHNR and CDR2 FQNEAQ (reference sequence). The V and J ends lost 5 bases and 7 bases, in that order; junction bases with no gene match: 9. The CDR3 coding sequence is TGTGCCAGCAGCCAAACAGGACAGGGGGCGCGTGAAAAACTGTTTTTT. This codes for CASSQTGQGAREKLFF.

The chain joins TRBV30 to TRBJ1-1, with 12 positions matching TRBD1. Looked up from germline, CDR1 is GTSNPN and CDR2 is SVGIG (reference sequence). The CDR3 is 12 amino acids. Losses at the gene ends were 7 bases for V and 8 bases for J; bases not matched to a gene: 5. CDR3 protein: CALGTGGREAFF. In DNA form, the CDR3 reads TGTGCCTTAGGGACAGGGGGCAGAGAAGCTTTCTTT.

The chain carries TRBV4-3 and TRBJ2-1, with 7 positions matching TRBD2. V lost 4 bases, J lost 0 bases, and 6 bases stayed unmatched. The CDR3 length is 16 residues. Germline lookup yields CDR1 LGHNA and CDR2 YSLEER. In nucleotides, the CDR3 is TGCGCCAGCAGCCCATCGCGGGGGAGCTCCTACAATGAGCAGTTCTTC. Protein product: CASSPSRGSSYNEQFF.

CDR3 region: CASAYTSGGEKLFF. CDR3 DNA sequence: TGTGCTAGTGCCTATACTTCAGGGGGGGAAAAACTGTTTTTT. V gene TRBV12-5 combines with J gene TRBJ1-4; 7 bases fit TRBD1. The V segment lost 7 bases and the J segment 8 bases; nucleotides outside the gene matches: 10. The CDR3 runs to 14 residues. Per germline, CDR1 LGHNT and CDR2 FRNRAP.

This chain connects TRBV12-5 to TRBJ2-7; TRBD2 matches at 15 bases. Germline CDR1 and CDR2: LGHNT and FRNRAP. V dropped 6 bases and J dropped 7; count of bases not matched to a gene: 4. The CDR3 extends over 14 amino acids. The CDR3 coding sequence is TGTGCTAGTGGAGGACTAGCGGGAGGGAGGGAGCAGTACTTC. This gives the protein CASGGLAGGREQYF.

The rearrangement links TRBV19 to TRBJ2-3, with D possibly being TRBD2 (6 bases). The V gene lost 4 bases and the J gene lost 2 bases, with 13 bases spanning the gap. This CDR3 spans 15 amino acids. The V gene's germline CDR1 is LNHDA and CDR2 SQIVND (reference sequence). This CDR3 reads CASSRLAANTDTQYF. In DNA form, the CDR3 reads TGTGCCAGTAGTAGGTTAGCGGCTAACACAGATACGCAGTATTTT.

V is TRBV7-8 and J is TRBJ2-7, with TRBD2 matching 7 bases. The junction had 9 bases not matched to a gene; V was cut back by 5 bases and J by 2 bases. This CDR3 spans 15 amino acids. Germline V lookup: CDR1 SGHVS, CDR2 FQNEAQ. CDR3 region: CASSLSGVGPYEQYF. CDR3 nucleotides: TGTGCCAGCAGCCTAAGCGGGGTCGGCCCCTACGAGCAGTACTTC.

The chain links TRBV18 to TRBJ1-3; 7 bases match TRBD1. Germline CDR1 is KGHSH and CDR2 is LQKENI. There are 16 residues in the CDR3. J gave up 2 bases and V 4 bases, and 8 bases lay outside the gene matches. CDR3 loop: CASSRVPGGPGNTIYF. The DNA for the CDR3 is TGTGCCAGCTCACGAGTCCCAGGGGGGCCTGGAAACACCATATATTTT.

The chain uses TRBV6-5 and TRBJ2-5; weak D call: TRBD2 (6 bases). CDR1 and CDR2 (germline): MNHEY, SVGAGI. Trimming left V 10 bases short and J 5 bases short, with 14 bases between. CDR3 size: 12 residues. The CDR3 coding sequence is TGTGCCACTAAGACTAGTGTCGAGACCCAGTACTTC. This translates into CATKTSVETQYF.

The CDR3 spells CASSPSGRAHEQFF. The CDR3 DNA sequence: TGTGCCAGCTCTCCTAGCGGGAGGGCCCATGAGCAGTTCTTC. The rearrangement uses TRBV18 and TRBJ2-1; 12 bases are a match to TRBD2. Germline V gene data show CDR1 as KGHSH and CDR2 as LQKENI. The CDR3 spans 14 residues. The V gene end was trimmed by 6 bases and the J gene end by 8 bases; junction bases not matched to a gene: 5.

CDR3 coding DNA: TGTGCCAGGACAGGGGAGGGGGCGGTCTGGTGTGACTATGGCTACACCTTC. This translates into CARTGEGAVWCDYGYTF. The chain uses TRBV19 and TRBJ1-2; TRBD1 aligns across 8 bases. CDR1 is LNHDA and CDR2 is SQIVND in the germline V gene (reference sequence). The CDR3 has 17 residues. The trim removed 9 bases at V and 3 bases at J, leaving 18 bases unmatched.

The genes are TRBV2 and TRBJ2-2, with D perhaps matching TRBD2 (6 bases). There are 14 residues in the CDR3. Germline assignment: CDR1 SNHLY and CDR2 FYNNEI. V shed 8 bases and J shed 1 base, with 11 bases lying between them. The DNA of the CDR3 is TGTGCCAGCGAGTCGGGAGAGAACACCGGGGAGCTGTTTTTT. Translating gives CASESGENTGELFF.

This rearrangement joins TRBV5-6 to TRBJ2-5; TRBD2 is a possible D gene (5 bases). The CDR3 totals 13 residues. The V end lost 6 bases, the J end lost 4 bases, and 13 bases lay between the germline ends. CDR1 SGHDT and CDR2 YYEEEE come from the germline V gene. CDR3: CASTLVGGETQYF. The CDR3 coding sequence is TGTGCCAGCACGTTGGTAGGAGGAGAGACCCAGTACTTC. The full variable domain, rest sourced from reference TRBV5-6 and TRBJ2-5, is DAGVTQSPTHLIKTRGQQVTLRCSPKSGHDTVSWYQQALGQGPQFIFQYYEEEERQRGNFPDRFSGHQFPNYSSELNVNALLLGDSALYLCASTLVGGETQYFGPGTRLLVL.